This T cell receptor beta chain derives from a study of OX40 agonist ivuxolimab in advanced cancers. On this clone: The target antigen is unknown.

Produced via immunoSEQ multiplex PCR; TCRdb's table is partial and in-frame only. The table has approximately 89,000 clones, around 88% seen once. This CDR3 has 14 amino acids. The V end lost 4 bases, the J end lost 1 base, and 11 bases lay between the germline ends. Germline CDR1 and CDR2: GTSNPN and SVGIG (reference sequence). Findings and caveats of the study: A proportion of nonresponders additionally exhibited low normalized T-cell clonal expansion. In the expanded peripheral T cells, antigen specificity was never determined.

The specimen comprised CD4+ or CD8+ T cells sorted from blood, sampled in a trial of the OX40 agonist ivuxolimab. The chain uses TRBV30 and TRBJ1-3; D is undetermined. The source is an adult with an advanced solid tumor such as melanoma, head and neck, liver or kidney cancer. CDR3 loop: CAWTNGVSGNTIYF. CDR3 DNA sequence: TGTGCCTGGACTAATGGGGTGTCTGGAAACACCATATATTTT.